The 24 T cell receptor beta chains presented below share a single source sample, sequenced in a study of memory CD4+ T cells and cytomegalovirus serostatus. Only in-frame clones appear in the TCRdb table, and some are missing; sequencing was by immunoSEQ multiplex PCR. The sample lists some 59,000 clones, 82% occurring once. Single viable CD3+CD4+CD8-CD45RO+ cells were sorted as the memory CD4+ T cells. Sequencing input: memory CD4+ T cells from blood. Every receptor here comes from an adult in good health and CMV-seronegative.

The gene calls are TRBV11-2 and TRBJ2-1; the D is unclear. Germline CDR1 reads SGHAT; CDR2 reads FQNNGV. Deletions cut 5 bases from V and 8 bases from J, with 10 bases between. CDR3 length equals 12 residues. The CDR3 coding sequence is TGTGCCAGCAGCACTATTAGGGATGAGCAGTTCTTC. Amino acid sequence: CASSTIRDEQFF.

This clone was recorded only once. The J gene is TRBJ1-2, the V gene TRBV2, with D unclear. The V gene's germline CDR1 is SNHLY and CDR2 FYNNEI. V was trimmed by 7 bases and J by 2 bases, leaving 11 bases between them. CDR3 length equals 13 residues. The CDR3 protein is CASTLLGNYGYTF. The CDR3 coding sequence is TGTGCCAGCACCCTACTGGGGAACTATGGCTACACCTTC. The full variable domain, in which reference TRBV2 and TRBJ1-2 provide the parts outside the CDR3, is EPEVTQTPSHQVTQMGQEVILRCVPISNHLYFYWYRQILGQKVEFLVSFYNNEISEKSEIFDDQFSVERPDGSNFTLKIRSTKLEDSAMYFCASTLLGNYGYTFGSGTRLTVV.

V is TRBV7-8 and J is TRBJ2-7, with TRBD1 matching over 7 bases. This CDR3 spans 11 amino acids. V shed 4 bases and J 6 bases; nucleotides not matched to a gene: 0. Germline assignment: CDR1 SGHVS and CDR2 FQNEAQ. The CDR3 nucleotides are TGTGCCAGCAGCTCAGGGGGCGAGCAGTACTTC. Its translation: CASSSGGEQYF.

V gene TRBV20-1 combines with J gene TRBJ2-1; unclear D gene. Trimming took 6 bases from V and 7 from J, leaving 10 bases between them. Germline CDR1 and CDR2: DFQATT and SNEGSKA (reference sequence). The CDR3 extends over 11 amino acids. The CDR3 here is CSAHGPNEQFF. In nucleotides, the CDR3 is TGCAGTGCCCACGGCCCTAATGAGCAGTTCTTC.

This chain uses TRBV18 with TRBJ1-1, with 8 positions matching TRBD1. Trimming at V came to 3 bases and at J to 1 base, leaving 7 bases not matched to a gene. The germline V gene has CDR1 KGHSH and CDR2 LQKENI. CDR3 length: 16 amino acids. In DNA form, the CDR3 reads TGTGCCAGCTCACCCTGGGACAGGCGTGCGAACACTGAAGCTTTCTTT. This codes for CASSPWDRRANTEAFF.

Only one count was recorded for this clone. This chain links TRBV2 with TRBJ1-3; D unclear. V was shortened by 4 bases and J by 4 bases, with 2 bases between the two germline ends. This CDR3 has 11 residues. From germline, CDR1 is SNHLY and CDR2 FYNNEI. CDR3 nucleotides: TGTGCCAGCAGTGTAGGAAACACCATATATTTT. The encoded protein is CASSVGNTIYF.

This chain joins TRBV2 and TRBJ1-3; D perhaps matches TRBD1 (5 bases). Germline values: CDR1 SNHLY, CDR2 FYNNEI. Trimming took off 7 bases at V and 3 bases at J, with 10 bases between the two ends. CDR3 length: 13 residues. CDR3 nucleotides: TGTGCCAGCACTCAGGGATATGGAAACACCATATATTTT. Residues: CASTQGYGNTIYF.

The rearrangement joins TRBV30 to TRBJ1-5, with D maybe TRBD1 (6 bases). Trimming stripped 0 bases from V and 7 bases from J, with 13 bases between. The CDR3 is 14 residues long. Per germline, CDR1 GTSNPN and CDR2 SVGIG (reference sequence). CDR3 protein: CAWSVGTGTQPQHF. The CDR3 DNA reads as TGTGCCTGGAGTGTAGGCACAGGGACCCAGCCCCAGCATTTT.

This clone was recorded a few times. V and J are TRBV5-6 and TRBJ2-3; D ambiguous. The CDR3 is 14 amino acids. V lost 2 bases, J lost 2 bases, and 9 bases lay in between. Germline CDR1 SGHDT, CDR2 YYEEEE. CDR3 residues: CASSFLSATDTQYF. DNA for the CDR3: TGTGCCAGCAGCTTTTTGTCGGCCACAGATACGCAGTATTTT.

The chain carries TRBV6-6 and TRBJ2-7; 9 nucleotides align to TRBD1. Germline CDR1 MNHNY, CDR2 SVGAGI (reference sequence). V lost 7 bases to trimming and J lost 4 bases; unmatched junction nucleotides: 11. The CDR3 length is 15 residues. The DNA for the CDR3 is TGTGCCAGCACCACCTCCTCCGGGACAGGGTACGAGCAGTACTTC. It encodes CASTTSSGTGYEQYF.

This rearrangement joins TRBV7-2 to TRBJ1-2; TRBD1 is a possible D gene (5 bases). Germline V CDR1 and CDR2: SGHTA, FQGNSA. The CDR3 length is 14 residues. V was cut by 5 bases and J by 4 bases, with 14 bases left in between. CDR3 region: CASSARQYGYGYTF. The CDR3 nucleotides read TGTGCCAGCAGCGCCCGACAGTATGGCTATGGCTACACCTTC. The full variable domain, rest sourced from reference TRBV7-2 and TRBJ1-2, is GAGVSQSPSNKVTEKGKDVELRCDPISGHTALYWYRQSLGQGLEFLIYFQGNSAPDKSGLPSDRFSAERTGGSVSTLTIQRTQQEDSAVYLCASSARQYGYGYTFGSGTRLTVV.

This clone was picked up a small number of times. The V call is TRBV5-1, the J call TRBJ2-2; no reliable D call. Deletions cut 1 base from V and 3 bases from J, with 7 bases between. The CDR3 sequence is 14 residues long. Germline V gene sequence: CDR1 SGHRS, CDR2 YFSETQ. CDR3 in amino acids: CASSLTLYTGELFF. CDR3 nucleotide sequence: TGCGCCAGCAGCTTGACCCTTTACACCGGGGAGCTGTTTTTT.

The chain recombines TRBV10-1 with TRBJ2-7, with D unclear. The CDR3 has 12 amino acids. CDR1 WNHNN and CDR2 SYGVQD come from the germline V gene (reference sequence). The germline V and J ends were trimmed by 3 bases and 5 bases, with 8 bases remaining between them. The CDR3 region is CASSDSVHEQYF. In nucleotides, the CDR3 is TGCGCCAGCAGTGACTCCGTGCACGAGCAGTACTTC.

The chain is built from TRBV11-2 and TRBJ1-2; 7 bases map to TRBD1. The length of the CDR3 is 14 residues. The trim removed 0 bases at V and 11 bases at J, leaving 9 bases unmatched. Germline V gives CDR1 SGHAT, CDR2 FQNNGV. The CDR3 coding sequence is TGTGCCAGCAGCTTAGATGGGGACAGAGCTCGATACACCTTC. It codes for CASSLDGDRARYTF.

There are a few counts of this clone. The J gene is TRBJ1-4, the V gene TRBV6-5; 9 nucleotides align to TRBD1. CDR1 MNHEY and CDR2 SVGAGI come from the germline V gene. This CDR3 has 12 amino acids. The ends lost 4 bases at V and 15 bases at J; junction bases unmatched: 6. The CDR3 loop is CASSSNRGPVFF. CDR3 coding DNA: TGTGCCAGCAGTTCTAACAGGGGGCCGGTGTTTTTT.

The CDR3 DNA follows: TGTGCCAGCAGCTTAGCTCCCGGTGCATTGGGCAATCAGCCCCAGCATTTT. It encodes CASSLAPGALGNQPQHF. The J gene is TRBJ1-5, the V gene TRBV7-6; D call uncertain. The CDR3 has 17 amino acids. V was cut by 0 bases and J by 2 bases, with 14 bases left in between. CDR1 and CDR2 from the germline V gene are SGHVS and FNYEAQ.

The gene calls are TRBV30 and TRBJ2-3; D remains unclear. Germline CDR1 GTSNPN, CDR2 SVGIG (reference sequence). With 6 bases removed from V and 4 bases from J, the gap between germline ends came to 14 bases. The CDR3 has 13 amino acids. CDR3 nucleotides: TGTGCCTGCCATTCAAAGGCGGCAGATACGCAGTATTTT. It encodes CACHSKAADTQYF. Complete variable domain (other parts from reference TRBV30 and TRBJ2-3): SQTIHQWPATLVQPVGSPLSLECTVEGTSNPNLYWYRQAAGRGLQLLFYSVGIGQISSEVPQNLSASRPQDRQFILSSKKLLLSDSGFYLCACHSKAADTQYFGPGTRLTVL.

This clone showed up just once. The CDR3 DNA reads as TGTGCCACCAGCAGAGAGGGCAAGGGCGCTTATGGCTACACCTTC. This codes for CATSREGKGAYGYTF. The J gene is TRBJ1-2, the V gene TRBV15; D uncertain. The CDR3 is 15 residues long. The germline CDR1 and CDR2 sequences are LNHNV and YYDKDF (reference sequence). The V and J ends lost 0 bases and 5 bases respectively, with 13 bases between them.

CDR3 protein: CASIVREYSYNEQFF. Here the CDR3 DNA reads TGTGCCAGCATTGTGCGGGAGTACTCCTACAATGAGCAGTTCTTC. The chain couples TRBV6-1 to TRBJ2-1; 7 nucleotides agree with TRBD2. Per germline, CDR1 MNHNS and CDR2 SASEGT. The junction had 6 bases not matched to a gene; V was cut back by 7 bases and J by 0 bases. The CDR3 covers 15 residues.

The DNA of the CDR3 is TGCGCCAGCAGCTTGCAGGGTAAAGAGACCCAGTACTTC. The encoded protein is CASSLQGKETQYF. J is TRBJ2-5 and V is TRBV5-1; perhaps TRBD1 as D (5 bases). The CDR3 spans 13 residues. Germline lookup yields CDR1 SGHRS and CDR2 YFSETQ. Trimming stripped 1 base from V and 3 bases from J, with 7 bases between.

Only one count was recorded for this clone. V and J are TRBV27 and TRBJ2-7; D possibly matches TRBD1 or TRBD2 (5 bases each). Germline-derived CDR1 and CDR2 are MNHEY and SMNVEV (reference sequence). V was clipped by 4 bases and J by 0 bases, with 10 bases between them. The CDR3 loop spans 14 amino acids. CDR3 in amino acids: CASSWDENSYEQYF. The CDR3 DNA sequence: TGTGCCAGCAGTTGGGACGAGAACTCCTACGAGCAGTACTTC.

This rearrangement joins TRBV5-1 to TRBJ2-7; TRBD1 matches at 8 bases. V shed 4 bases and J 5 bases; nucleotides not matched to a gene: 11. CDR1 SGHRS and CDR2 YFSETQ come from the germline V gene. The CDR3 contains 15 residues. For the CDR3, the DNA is TGCGCCAGCAGCCCCCGCTCGACAGGGGAGCACGAGCAGTACTTC. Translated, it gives CASSPRSTGEHEQYF. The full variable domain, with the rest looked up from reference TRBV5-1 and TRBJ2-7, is KAGVTQTPRYLIKTRGQQVTLSCSPISGHRSVSWYQQTPGQGLQFLFEYFSETQRNKGNFPGRFSGRQFSNSRSEMNVSTLELGDSALYLCASSPRSTGEHEQYFGPGTRLTVT.

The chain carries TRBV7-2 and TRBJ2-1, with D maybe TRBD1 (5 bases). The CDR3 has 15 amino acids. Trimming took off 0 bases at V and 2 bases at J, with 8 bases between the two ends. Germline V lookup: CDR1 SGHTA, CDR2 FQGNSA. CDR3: CASSLAAGTYNEQFF. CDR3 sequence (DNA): TGTGCCAGCAGCTTAGCGGCAGGGACCTACAATGAGCAGTTCTTC.

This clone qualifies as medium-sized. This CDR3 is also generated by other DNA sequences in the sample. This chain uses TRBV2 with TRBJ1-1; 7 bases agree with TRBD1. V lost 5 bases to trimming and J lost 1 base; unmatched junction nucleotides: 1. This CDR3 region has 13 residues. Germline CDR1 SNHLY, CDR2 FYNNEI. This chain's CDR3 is CASSRTGNTEAFF. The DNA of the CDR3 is TGTGCCAGCAGTCGGACAGGGAACACTGAAGCTTTCTTT.